A selection of T cell receptor beta chains follows, all from one sample in a study of T cells after yellow fever vaccination. TCRdb reprocessed the 5' RACE reads with MiXCR, giving one entry per CDR3 protein. The data contain around 340,000 distinct CDR3 sequences, around an eighth of them singletons. Sequences were derived from CD4+ T cells sorted from PBMCs, sampled 15 days after the yellow fever booster vaccination. The receptors here all came from a man aged 18 to 30 who received the YFV17D yellow fever vaccine. Both conserved end residues are trimmed from each CDR3. The order of the fields is CDR3 protein, J gene, V gene.

ASSLTTGHPTGELF	TRBJ2-2	TRBV7-2
ASSLGTLAGNIQY	TRBJ2-4	TRBV7-2
ASSEATGVFYGYT	TRBJ1-2	TRBV6-1
SFGQVQETQY	TRBJ2-5	TRBV29-1
ASSQDRASTQY	TRBJ2-3	TRBV19
ASRLLTRGAGYGYT	TRBJ1-2	TRBV6-5
ASSVLMGETQY	TRBJ2-5	TRBV6-4
ASSAGGRNSPLH	TRBJ1-6	TRBV3-1
SVETRVGTDTQY	TRBJ2-3	TRBV29-1
SAGGPPGEKLF	TRBJ1-4	TRBV20-1
ASSLYGAYNEQF	TRBJ2-1	TRBV7-7
ASSSETGGGEQY	TRBJ2-7	TRBV28
SVDPPGGRETQY	TRBJ2-5	TRBV29-1
ASSPEWGTSSTDTQY	TRBJ2-3	TRBV5-6
ASSLVAGGPYEQF	TRBJ2-1	TRBV7-2
ASSSHSHPQETQY	TRBJ2-5	TRBV5-1
ASSQGGGRDTQY	TRBJ2-3	TRBV4-3
ASSPRDRGFGNQPQH	TRBJ1-5	TRBV27
ASSPIREKNSPLH	TRBJ1-6	TRBV18
ASRPLEGMREKLF	TRBJ1-4	TRBV6-6
SARRSGLSGANVLT	TRBJ2-6	TRBV20-1
ASSERGRNEKLF	TRBJ1-4	TRBV25-1
ASSRLGQGKTEAF	TRBJ1-1	TRBV4-2
ASSPGPAKNIQY	TRBJ2-4	TRBV12-3/TRBV12-4
AINAGMGQPQH	TRBJ1-5	TRBV10-3
ASTGDSYEQY	TRBJ2-7	TRBV6-6
ASRGTGGSPLH	TRBJ1-6	TRBV7-3
ASSQVGNLNTEAF	TRBJ1-1	TRBV4-3
ASSLEANTEAF	TRBJ1-1	TRBV7-9
ASSQVRRAKDEQY	TRBJ2-7	TRBV3-1
ASIRDINQPQH	TRBJ1-5	TRBV2
ASLARGVGQF	TRBJ2-1	TRBV4-2
ASSTGTSNTDTQY	TRBJ2-3	TRBV5-1
ASSLSLNTDTQY	TRBJ2-3	TRBV7-3
AGKGSNYGYT	TRBJ1-2	TRBV24-1
ASSLGQGVQY	TRBJ2-7	TRBV12-3/TRBV12-4
ASSAGGNTNSPLH	TRBJ1-6	TRBV12-3/TRBV12-4
SARGASGGTDTQY	TRBJ2-3	TRBV20-1
ASSFAGGRSNTGELF	TRBJ2-2	TRBV7-8
ASSLAASTEETQY	TRBJ2-5	TRBV5-1
ASSVVWGAVSEQF	TRBJ2-1	TRBV9
ASSPRGFTDTQY	TRBJ2-3	TRBV6-5
ASSRDPAGGEQF	TRBJ2-1	TRBV11-2
ASSESSVNTEAF	TRBJ1-1	TRBV25-1
ASSLASGEWDTQY	TRBJ2-3	TRBV5-4
ASMGRYTGELF	TRBJ2-2	TRBV19
ASSSGGTTNYGYT	TRBJ1-2	TRBV7-2
ASSIHDRGGGDQPQH	TRBJ1-5	TRBV19
ASRSSGLSLLAKNIQY	TRBJ2-4	TRBV6-2/TRBV6-3
ARAVGSMRLGYT	TRBJ1-2	TRBV23-1
ASSPSSGATDTQY	TRBJ2-3	TRBV7-7
ASSLDRDGYT	TRBJ1-2	TRBV6-6
AISEPAQGYAF	TRBJ1-1	TRBV10-3
ASSLAGVGNTEAF	TRBJ1-1	TRBV7-8
ASSRRDWPTEAF	TRBJ1-1	TRBV3-1
SAGGQGGNEQF	TRBJ2-1	TRBV20-1
ASSTTRAGGQETQY	TRBJ2-5	TRBV6-6